This entry describes one T cell receptor beta chain. The antigen is not known. The record originates from a study of cytomegalovirus exposure and HLA in healthy donors. The PCR used 60 Vbeta and 13 Jbeta primers. Measured with immunoSEQ multiplex PCR; TCRdb has only the in-frame clones, and not every one. Of some 62,000 clones in the sample, about 90% were seen once. The study, taken as a whole, reports: Most TCR sequences were rare, but some public TCRs occurred in many donors. A later analysis reportedly found fewer N-insertions in an Asian-associated ancestry cluster than the roughly 670-donor mean.

The specimen was PBMCs. The TCR was taken from a man between 18 and 29 years old in good health and CMV-seronegative.

Here the CDR3 reads CASSHYEDRAGETQYF. The DNA of the CDR3 is TGCGCCAGCAGTCACTACGAGGACAGGGCGGGAGAGACCCAGTACTTC. This chain connects TRBV23-1 to TRBJ2-5, with 8 bases identical to TRBD1. TRBV23-1 is known as an ORF, though its function is uncertain. The junction had 10 bases not matched to a gene; V was cut back by 3 bases and J by 4 bases. The CDR3 loop spans 16 amino acids.